Presented here are 23 T cell receptor beta chains from one specimen sequenced in a study of cytomegalovirus exposure and HLA in healthy donors (dated by TCRdb to the late 2010s). The library was prepared using the immunoSEQ multiplex PCR assay. For the multiplex PCR, a mixture combining 60 forward primers for TCR Vbeta segments and 13 reverse primers for TCR Jbeta segments was used. The table comes from immuneACCESS by way of TCRdb, which keeps in-frame sequences with V and J called. Part of the clones is missing from these tables; in studies checked, under half for an unresolved V gene and the rest for unknown reasons. The sample table records 60,000 to 70,000 clones; around 68% of these occur just once. The ten biggest clones cover 25% of the sample. Sequencing was performed on PBMCs. These receptors were collected from a man aged 50-60 years in good health and CMV-seropositive.

This clone was seen a few times. The CDR3 spells CASSNHPGPGDHF. The CDR3 bases are TGTGCCAGCAGTAACCACCCGGGGCCGGGGGACCACTTT. V and J are TRBV6-5 and TRBJ1-6; D possibly corresponds to TRBD1 (5 bases). Trimming took 5 bases from V and 18 from J, leaving 20 bases between them. CDR1 MNHEY and CDR2 SVGAGI come from the germline V gene. The CDR3 covers 13 residues.

The chain has TRBV15 and TRBJ2-3; D not certain. The CDR3 spans 16 residues. V lost 0 bases and J 1 base, leaving 11 bases between the germline ends. CDR1 LNHNV and CDR2 YYDKDF come from the germline V gene (reference sequence). CDR3: CATSRDPCSGTDTQYF. In DNA form, the CDR3 reads TGTGCCACCAGCAGAGATCCGTGCAGTGGCACAGATACGCAGTATTTT.

The chain employs TRBV6-5 and TRBJ1-6; D is perhaps TRBD1 (5 bases). Trimming cost V 0 bases and J 9 bases, with 15 bases left between them. The CDR3 length is 16 residues. CDR1 is MNHEY and CDR2 is SVGAGI in the germline V gene. The CDR3 DNA is TGTGCCAGCAGTTACTCGGGGCAGGCGTTGGGTTCACCCCTCCACTTT. As protein: CASSYSGQALGSPLHF.

The rearrangement uses TRBV2 and TRBJ2-5; D is unclear. Trimming took off 6 bases at V and 3 bases at J, with 5 bases between the two ends. The germline CDR1 and CDR2 sequences are SNHLY and FYNNEI. The CDR3 length is 11 residues. CDR3 sequence (DNA): TGTGCCAGCAGCCCAAAAGAGACCCAGTACTTC. Translation: CASSPKETQYF.

The chain employs TRBV29-1 and TRBJ2-7; the D gene is possibly TRBD2 (5 bases). Trimming stripped 4 bases from V and 2 bases from J, with 18 bases between. Germline-derived CDR1 and CDR2 are SQVTM and ANQGSEA. The CDR3 length is 15 residues. The CDR3 DNA sequence: TGCAGCGTTGCGTCCGGGGATCATCGGGCCTACGAGCAGTACTTC. This sequence encodes CSVASGDHRAYEQYF.

The chain uses TRBV5-1 and TRBJ2-5, with D maybe TRBD2 (7 bases). V was clipped by 4 bases and J by 1 base, with 17 bases between them. Germline V gives CDR1 SGHRS, CDR2 YFSETQ. CDR3 length: 16 residues. Here the CDR3 reads CASSPGGWGPQETQYF. CDR3 DNA: TGCGCCAGCAGCCCGGGGGGCTGGGGCCCCCAAGAGACCCAGTACTTC.

This clone came up a few times. CDR3 residues: CASSDGQGTYGYTF. The CDR3 DNA follows: TGTGCCAGCAGTGACGGACAGGGGACCTATGGCTACACCTTC. This rearrangement joins TRBV6-6 to TRBJ1-2; 9 bases fit TRBD1. V lost 5 bases and J lost 4; bases outside the gene matches: 5. CDR1 is MNHNY, CDR2 SVGAGI, per germline (reference sequence). This CDR3 contains 14 residues.

The chain couples TRBV6-1 to TRBJ1-5; 12 nucleotides align to TRBD1. Germline CDR1 MNHNS, CDR2 SASEGT. The trim removed 3 bases at V and 7 bases at J, leaving 1 base unmatched. This CDR3 spans 14 amino acids. CDR3 in DNA: TGTGCCAGCAGTGAGGGACAGGGGGCCCAGCCCCAGCATTTT. This gives the protein CASSEGQGAQPQHF.

V and J are TRBV5-4 and TRBJ1-2, with D unresolved. V dropped 4 bases and J dropped 8 bases, with 21 bases sitting between them. CDR3 size: 15 residues. The germline V gene has CDR1 SGHNT and CDR2 YYREEE (reference sequence). CDR3 protein: CASSQSVPFARGYTF. The CDR3 region has the DNA TGTGCCAGCAGCCAATCGGTTCCCTTTGCTAGGGGCTACACCTTC.

The chain combines TRBV4-1 with TRBJ2-2; the match to TRBD1 covers 7 bases. The length of the CDR3 is 14 residues. V trimming: 3 bases; J trimming: 6 bases; junction bases outside the gene matches: 4. Germline assignment: CDR1 MGHRA and CDR2 YSYEKL. The CDR3: CASSQEDRAGELFF. The CDR3 DNA is TGCGCCAGCAGCCAGGAAGACAGGGCCGGGGAGCTGTTTTTT.

This clone was observed a handful of times. The genes are TRBV7-2 and TRBJ2-3; 7 nucleotides agree with TRBD2. CDR3 length equals 13 residues. V lost 11 bases to trimming and J lost 1 base; unmatched junction nucleotides: 6. Germline assignment: CDR1 SGHTA and CDR2 FQGNSA. The CDR3 nucleotides read TGTGCCGCCCACCGGGGGGGCACAGATACGCAGTATTTT. Amino acid sequence: CAAHRGGTDTQYF.

V gene TRBV7-7 combines with J gene TRBJ1-2, with 9 nucleotides matching TRBD1. This CDR3 contains 15 residues. CDR1 SSHAT and CDR2 FNYEAQ come from the germline V gene (reference sequence). The V segment lost 5 bases and the J segment 4 bases; nucleotides outside the gene matches: 8. The CDR3 spells CASSPRQGGGYGYTF. The CDR3 coding sequence is TGTGCCAGCAGCCCTCGACAGGGGGGGGGCTATGGCTACACCTTC.

This chain joins TRBV29-1 and TRBJ1-3, with TRBD1 as a possible D gene (5 bases). V was clipped by 6 bases and J by 3 bases, with 12 bases between them. CDR3 size: 13 residues. Germline CDR1 SQVTM, CDR2 ANQGSEA. CDR3 coding DNA: TGCAGCGTAAAAACAGGAGATGGAAACACCATATATTTT. This translates into CSVKTGDGNTIYF.

The V gene is TRBV4-3, the J gene TRBJ1-1; TRBD1 aligns across 7 bases. The junction had 10 bases not matched to a gene; V was cut back by 1 base and J by 5 bases. This CDR3 contains 16 residues. CDR1 is LGHNA and CDR2 is YSLEER in the germline V gene. As DNA, the CDR3 is TGCGCCAGCAGCCAAGGCCCCGGGACAGCGAATACTGAAGCTTTCTTT. Its protein is CASSQGPGTANTEAFF.

This clone is a singleton in its sample. V gene TRBV25-1 combines with J gene TRBJ2-1; TRBD2 agrees at 9 bases. With V trimmed by 6 bases and J by 0 bases, 9 bases remained unmatched. The CDR3 covers 17 residues. CDR1 is MGHDK and CDR2 is SYGVNS in the germline V gene. CDR3 amino acids: CASSSGTSFLSYNEQFF. The CDR3, as DNA: TGTGCCAGCAGCTCCGGGACTAGCTTCCTCTCCTACAATGAGCAGTTCTTC.

The chain is built from TRBV7-8 and TRBJ1-5; 11 nucleotides line up with TRBD1. Unmatched junction bases numbered 6, after V lost 4 bases and J lost 7 bases. Germline V gene sequence: CDR1 SGHVS, CDR2 FQNEAQ. The length of the CDR3 is 15 residues. Written as DNA, the CDR3 is TGTGCCAGCAGCTCGCAGGGACAGGGGGGCCAGCCCCAGCATTTT. It specifies CASSSQGQGGQPQHF.

CDR3 in DNA: TGTGCCATCGGGACTACCTCCTACGAGCAGTACTTC. This encodes CAIGTTSYEQYF. The chain has TRBV10-3 and TRBJ2-7; 7 bases fit TRBD2. V gave up 8 bases and J gave up 0 bases; unmatched junction bases: 1. Per the germline V gene, CDR1 is ENHRY and CDR2 is SYGVKD. The CDR3 runs 12 residues.

V is TRBV10-3 and J is TRBJ2-2; 9 positions agree with TRBD1. Germline CDR1 and CDR2: ENHRY and SYGVKD. The V gene end was trimmed by 5 bases and the J gene end by 4 bases; junction bases not matched to a gene: 8. The CDR3 extends over 16 amino acids. The CDR3 here is CAISYTGGLGTGELFF. CDR3 nucleotides: TGTGCCATCAGTTATACAGGGGGCCTGGGCACCGGGGAGCTGTTTTTT.

The gene calls are TRBV30 and TRBJ1-4; 8 positions agree with TRBD1. The CDR3 extends over 13 amino acids. Trimming cost V 3 bases and J 8 bases; bases outside gene matches: 5. Germline CDR1 reads GTSNPN; CDR2 reads SVGIG (reference sequence). Here the CDR3 reads CAWSRDRGEKLFF. CDR3 sequence (DNA): TGTGCCTGGAGCCGAGACAGGGGAGAAAAACTGTTTTTT.

The rearrangement uses TRBV30 and TRBJ2-5, with 9 bases identical to TRBD2. The ends lost 0 bases at V and 2 bases at J; junction bases unmatched: 7. Germline CDR1 and CDR2: GTSNPN and SVGIG (reference sequence). CDR3 size: 16 residues. DNA for the CDR3: TGTGCCTGGAGTGTACGTCTAGCGGGGTTGCAAGAGACCCAGTACTTC. Translating it yields CAWSVRLAGLQETQYF. The full variable domain, with the rest looked up from reference TRBV30 and TRBJ2-5, is SQTIHQWPATLVQPVGSPLSLECTVEGTSNPNLYWYRQAAGRGLQLLFYSVGIGQISSEVPQNLSASRPQDRQFILSSKKLLLSDSGFYLCAWSVRLAGLQETQYFGPGTRLLVL.

The rearrangement uses TRBV6-1 and TRBJ1-5; a possible D gene is TRBD1 (5 bases). The CDR3 has 15 residues. The V end lost 2 bases, the J end lost 6 bases, and 14 bases lay between the germline ends. Germline V gene data show CDR1 as MNHNS and CDR2 as SASEGT. The CDR3 DNA reads as TGTGCCAGCAGTGAAACCTGGGACGGGGGTCAGCCCCAGCATTTT. It specifies CASSETWDGGQPQHF.

The chain uses TRBV30 and TRBJ2-3; D might be TRBD2 (5 bases). Trimming took 2 bases from V and 3 from J, leaving 15 bases between them. The CDR3 loop spans 15 amino acids. From germline, CDR1 is GTSNPN and CDR2 SVGIG (reference sequence). The CDR3 is CAWSRVGVGTDTQYF. DNA of the CDR3: TGTGCCTGGAGTAGGGTGGGAGTCGGGACAGATACGCAGTATTTT.

The J gene is TRBJ2-5, the V gene TRBV6-5; 10 bases fit TRBD1. The V gene's germline CDR1 is MNHEY and CDR2 SVGAGI. The CDR3 has 16 amino acids. The junction had 12 bases not matched to a gene; V was cut back by 4 bases and J by 7 bases. The CDR3 DNA reads as TGTGCCAGCAGTTCAGACAGGGGGCGCTATCCAGCGACCCAGTACTTC. Translation gives CASSSDRGRYPATQYF.